This TCR beta chain came from a study of T cells in Graves' hyperthyroidism and ophthalmopathy. From germline, CDR1 is KGHSH and CDR2 LQKENI. The V and J ends lost 3 bases and 1 base respectively, with 12 bases between them. This CDR3 contains 15 residues. RNA transcripts yielded amplified TCR beta CDR3 regions. HTBI primers were used for first-round RT-PCR of the TCR CDR3. Using its own MiXCR run on the multiplex PCR reads, TCRdb lists one record per CDR3 protein. The sample lists 650,000 to 700,000 distinct CDR3 sequences, around a sixth occurring once. Study findings and constraints: Prediction of ophthalmopathy progression came a median roughly 6.4 months pre-onset.

With regard to this clonotype: Its antigen remains unidentified.

Newly diagnosed hyperthyroidism patients aged 18 to 65 years had disease lasting under 2 months. Patients showing uncontrolled infection, other autoimmune disease, pregnancy or lactation were ineligible. This rearrangement joins TRBV18 to TRBJ1-1; D might be TRBD1 (5 bases). This receptor was obtained from a man aged 45-65 years with Graves' hyperthyroidism. What was sequenced was blood. The CDR3, as DNA: TGTGCCAGCTCACCCGGGACGGCCACGAACACTGAAGCTTTCTTT. Protein sequence: CASSPGTATNTEAFF.